What follows is one T cell receptor beta chain and its context. It lacks a known antigen. This may be a read error: a much more frequent sequence differs by one nucleotide. This entry is derived from a study of T cell repertoires in cytomegalovirus infection (dated by TCRdb to the late 2010s). Some background on the complete study: Peptide stimulations targeted recently identified HLA-C-restricted CMV epitopes, whose presentation resists viral immunomodulation, together with well-studied HLA-B-restricted epitopes. The HLA type of each donor mattered for the analysis, because public TCR beta signatures pointed to carriage of CMV infection along with the matching HLA type. The full study reports these points: In both this cohort and an independent roughly 350-donor cohort, the cumulative frequency of public TCR beta family members distinguished carriers of CMV infection plus the relevant HLA type. The ex vivo response was dominated by HLA-C-restricted CMV-specific TCR beta clonotypes, which also provided the single most frequent clonotype in two of eight donors.

The treatment or condition label here, explained by the study, means: in vitro stimulation with specific CMV peptide epitopes to enrich CMV-specific T cells. The CDR3 spans 14 residues, from the cysteine through the phenylalanine. CDR3 DNA only is kept here, 42 bases in frame from base 1. In the germline V gene, CDR1 corresponds to SGHVS and CDR2 to FNYEAQ. Instrument used: Illumina HiSeq 1500. The public sequencing data were trimmed at Q25 with fastp and processed into clonotypes with MiXCR by TCRdb, which kept only in-frame beta chains. Each CDR3 protein gets just one entry, which takes the most common genes and DNA from the rows behind it. Here the sample has fewer than 1,000,000 distinct CDR3 sequences; approximately 32% occur a single time. Clones ranked in the top ten supply 13% of the sample.

The V and J genes are TRBV7-6 and TRBJ2-3; the D gene is not confidently resolved. The receptor was derived from a human donor in good health (CMV status not recorded). Some clones in this sample may be carry-over from other donors' samples. The specimen was cultured CD8+ T cells from PBMCs, collected from culture after CMV antigen stimulation. The nucleotides are TGTGCTAGCAGCCAAAGTGTAGGCACAGATACGCAGTATTTT. This is translated as CASSQSVGTDTQYF.